The clone carrying this T cell receptor beta chain has only one observation. Germline loops: CDR1 ENHRY, CDR2 SYGVKD. The CDR3 runs 16 residues. V shed 3 bases and J 2 bases; nucleotides not matched to a gene: 1. The source of the sample is a study of blood T cell repertoires in COVID-19. On the study more broadly: Sample material is recorded as cDNA or gDNA derived from T cells, B-cell-depleted T cells, or PBMCs.

Libraries were prepared by immunoSEQ multiplex PCR; TCRdb keeps only in-frame clonotypes and omits some of them. The sample holds roughly 50,000 clones; around 85% are singletons and the top ten take over 2.5%. This receptor was obtained from a woman at least 80 years old with acute or convalescent COVID-19. The V and J genes are TRBV10-3 and TRBJ2-7; TRBD2 matches at 16 bases. Input material: peripheral blood. Written as DNA, the CDR3 is TGTGCCATCAGTGAAGGGACTAGCGGGGGGGCCTACGAGCAGTACTTC. Its translation: CAISEGTSGGAYEQYF.